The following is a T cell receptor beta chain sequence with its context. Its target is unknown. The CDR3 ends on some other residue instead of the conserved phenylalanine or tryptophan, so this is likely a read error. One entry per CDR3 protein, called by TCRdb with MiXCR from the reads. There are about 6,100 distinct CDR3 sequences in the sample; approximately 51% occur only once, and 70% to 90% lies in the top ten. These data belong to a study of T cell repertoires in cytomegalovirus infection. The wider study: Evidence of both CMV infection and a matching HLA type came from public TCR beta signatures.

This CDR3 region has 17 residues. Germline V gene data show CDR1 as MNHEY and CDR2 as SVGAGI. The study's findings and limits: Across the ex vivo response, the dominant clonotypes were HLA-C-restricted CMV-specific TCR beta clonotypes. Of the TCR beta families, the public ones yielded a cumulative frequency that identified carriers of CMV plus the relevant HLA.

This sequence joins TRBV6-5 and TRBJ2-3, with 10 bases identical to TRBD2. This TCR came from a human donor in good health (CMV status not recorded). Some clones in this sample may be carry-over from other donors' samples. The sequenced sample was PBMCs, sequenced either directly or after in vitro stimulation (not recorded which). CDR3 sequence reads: CARSYSALAGDADTQYC. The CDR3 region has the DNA TGTGCCAGAAGTTACTCAGCGCTAGCGGGAGATGCAGATACTCAGTATTGT.